This T cell receptor beta chain came from a study of CD8 T cells in ankylosing spondylitis. Germline V CDR1 and CDR2: MNHEY, SVGAGI. V gave up 4 bases and J gave up 0 bases; unmatched junction bases: 7. The length of the CDR3 is 18 residues. Construction of TCR beta libraries was performed using quantitative 5'-RACE with molecular barcodes. TCRdb processed the 5' RACE reads anew with MiXCR; each CDR3 protein has one entry. The sample has approximately 25,000 distinct CDR3 sequences, about 15% seen once; the top ten hold 28%. The sequenced material came from blood. V usage is TRBV6-5 and J usage is TRBJ2-6, with 9 bases fitting TRBD1. The sequence came from a male donor with ankylosing spondylitis or in good health (not recorded which). The CDR3 DNA reads as TGTGCCAGCAGTTGGACAGGGGAGGGGTCCTCTGGGGCCAACGTCCTGACTTTC. Protein sequence: CASSWTGEGSSGANVLTF.